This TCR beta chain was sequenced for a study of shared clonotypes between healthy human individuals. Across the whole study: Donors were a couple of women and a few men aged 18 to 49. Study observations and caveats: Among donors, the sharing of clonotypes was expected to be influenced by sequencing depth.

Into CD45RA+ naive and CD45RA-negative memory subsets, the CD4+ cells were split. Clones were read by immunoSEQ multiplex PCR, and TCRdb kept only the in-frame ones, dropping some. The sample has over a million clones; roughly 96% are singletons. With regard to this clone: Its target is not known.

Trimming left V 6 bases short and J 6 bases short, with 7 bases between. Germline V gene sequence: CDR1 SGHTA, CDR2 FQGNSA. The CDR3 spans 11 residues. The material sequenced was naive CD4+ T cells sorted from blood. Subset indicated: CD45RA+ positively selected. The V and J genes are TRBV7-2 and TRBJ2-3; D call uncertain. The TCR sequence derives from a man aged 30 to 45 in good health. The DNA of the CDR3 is TGTGCCAGCAGTCTTATGGATACGCAGTATTTT. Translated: CASSLMDTQYF.